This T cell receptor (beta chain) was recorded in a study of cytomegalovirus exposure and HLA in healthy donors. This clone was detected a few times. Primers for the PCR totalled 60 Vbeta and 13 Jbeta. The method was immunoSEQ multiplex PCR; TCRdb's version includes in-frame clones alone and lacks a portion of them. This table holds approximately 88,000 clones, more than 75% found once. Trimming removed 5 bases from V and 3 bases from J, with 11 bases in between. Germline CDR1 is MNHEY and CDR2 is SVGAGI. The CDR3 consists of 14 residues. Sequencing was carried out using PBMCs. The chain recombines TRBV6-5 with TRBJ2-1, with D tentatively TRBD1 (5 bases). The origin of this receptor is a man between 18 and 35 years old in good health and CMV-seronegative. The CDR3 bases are TGTGCCAGCAGTCAGCAGGGCGGCTACAATGAGCAGTTCTTC. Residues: CASSQQGGYNEQFF.